One sample yielded the 27 T cell receptor beta chains listed below, sequenced in a study of T cell repertoires in cytomegalovirus infection. TCRdb reprocessed the reads with MiXCR, giving one entry per CDR3 protein. The sample includes about 700,000 distinct CDR3 sequences, around a third seen only once; the top ten take around a sixth. For these receptors, no antigen is known. Sequenced here: cultured PBMCs, sampled from culture after CMV antigen stimulation. The origin of the receptors is a human donor in good health (CMV status not recorded). Some clones in this sample may be carry-over from other donors' samples.

This sequence joins TRBV4-1 and TRBJ1-2, with 7 positions matching TRBD1. CDR1 and CDR2 from the germline V gene are MGHRA and YSYEKL. CDR3 size: 15 residues. V shed 4 bases and J 8 bases; nucleotides not matched to a gene: 13. CDR3 protein: CASSLNTGDLGGYTF. CDR3 DNA: TGCGCCAGCAGCCTTAATACAGGGGACCTCGGGGGCTACACCTTC.

This clonotype appeared a few times. The chain joins TRBV7-2 to TRBJ1-2; D gene unclear. Trimming stripped 0 bases from V and 5 bases from J, with 7 bases between. This CDR3 spans 13 amino acids. Germline CDR1 SGHTA, CDR2 FQGNSA. The CDR3 spells CASSLALEYGYTF. DNA of the CDR3: TGTGCCAGCAGCTTAGCACTGGAATATGGCTACACCTTC.

As for this clonotype: The junction shows a germline mismatch at one end, possibly a read error. The chain combines TRBV4-1 with TRBJ1-2, with D perhaps matching TRBD1 (6 bases). This CDR3 is 14 amino acids long. The V gene's germline CDR1 is MGHRA and CDR2 YSYEKL. The DNA of the CDR3 is TGCGCCAGCAGCCAAGATCCCGGGACACGGATTCCCAAGTTC. This encodes CASSQDPGTRIPKF.

V usage is TRBV27 and J usage is TRBJ1-4, with 8 bases that match TRBD1. This CDR3 has 17 amino acids. V gave up 5 bases and J gave up 4 bases; unmatched junction bases: 12. CDR1 MNHEY and CDR2 SMNVEV come from the germline V gene (reference sequence). The CDR3 sequence: CASSPGQGKGFNEKLFF. The CDR3 DNA reads TGTGCCAGCAGTCCAGGACAGGGCAAGGGTTTTAATGAAAAACTGTTTTTT. Looking up the rest from reference TRBV27 and TRBJ1-4 gives the full variable domain: EAQVTQNPRYLITVTGKKLTVTCSQNMNHEYMSWYRQDPGLGLRQIYYSMNVEVTDKGDVPEGYKVSRKEKRNFPLILESPSPNQTSLYFCASSPGQGKGFNEKLFFGSGTQLSVL.

This clonotype turned up a few times. The chain has TRBV19 and TRBJ1-2; TRBD1 is a possible D gene (6 bases). The CDR3 runs 13 residues. V was cut by 3 bases and J by 5 bases, with 10 bases left in between. Germline V gives CDR1 LNHDA, CDR2 SQIVND (reference sequence). The CDR3 sequence is CASSMEDRYGYTF. CDR3 bases: TGTGCCAGTAGTATGGAGGACAGATATGGCTACACCTTC. Combining the CDR3 with reference TRBV19 and TRBJ1-2 gives the whole variable domain DGGITQSPKYLFRKEGQNVTLSCEQNLNHDAMYWYRQDPGQGLRLIYYSQIVNDFQKGDIAEGYSVSREKKESFPLTVTSAQKNPTAFYLCASSMEDRYGYTFGSGTRLTVV.

The chain combines TRBV9 with TRBJ2-3, with D unresolved. The length of the CDR3 is 14 residues. Germline values: CDR1 SGDLS, CDR2 YYNGEE. Trimming took off 0 bases at V and 2 bases at J, with 7 bases between the two ends. CDR3 protein: CASSVARYTDTQYF. The CDR3 coding sequence is TGTGCCAGCAGCGTAGCCCGGTACACAGATACGCAGTATTTT.

This clonotype was counted between two and nine times. The rearrangement uses TRBV12-3 or TRBV12-4 and TRBJ1-1; D is unresolved. The CDR3 spans 12 residues. Trimming stripped 6 bases from V and 10 bases from J, with 15 bases between. CDR3 bases: TGTGCCAGCAGCCTAGCAGGAGTGGGAGCTTTCTTT. This codes for CASSLAGVGAFF.

V gene TRBV15 combines with J gene TRBJ2-5, with D possibly TRBD2 on 6 matching bases. The CDR3 is 14 amino acids. The V gene's germline CDR1 is LNHNV and CDR2 YYDKDF (reference sequence). V dropped 1 base and J dropped 0 bases, with 6 bases sitting between them. CDR3: CATSRGDYQETQYF. Written as DNA, the CDR3 is TGTGCCACCAGCAGAGGGGACTACCAAGAGACCCAGTACTTC.

The chain combines TRBV2 with TRBJ1-3; D not resolved. CDR3 size: 12 residues. V lost 6 bases, J lost 7 bases, and 10 bases lay in between. Germline lookup yields CDR1 SNHLY and CDR2 FYNNEI. The CDR3 sequence is CASRPVGNTIYF. CDR3 in DNA: TGTGCCAGCAGGCCCGTCGGCAACACCATATATTTT.

The chain joins TRBV6-5 to TRBJ2-1; TRBD1 aligns across 9 bases. With V trimmed by 10 bases and J by 5 bases, 6 bases remained unmatched. CDR3 length: 13 amino acids. Germline CDR1 is MNHEY and CDR2 is SVGAGI. CDR3 region: CATHRTGDNEQFF. CDR3 nucleotides: TGTGCCACCCATAGGACAGGGGACAATGAGCAGTTCTTC.

This clonotype was recorded a few times. This sequence joins TRBV12-3 or TRBV12-4 and TRBJ1-4; TRBD1 matches 7 bases. V trimming: 9 bases; J trimming: 8 bases; junction bases outside the gene matches: 12. The length of the CDR3 is 14 residues. The CDR3 sequence is CASCSDRPCEKLFF. CDR3 nucleotide sequence: TGTGCCAGTTGCTCGGACAGGCCTTGCGAAAAACTGTTTTTT.

Comments on this clonotype: This CDR3 is missing its conserved last phenylalanine or tryptophan, likely due to a read error. The CDR3 nucleotides read TGTGCCAGCAGTTACGACCCCGGGGGGGGGGGGCAAGAGACCCAGTACATC. Protein sequence: CASSYDPGGGGQETQYI. The chain recombines TRBV6-6 with TRBJ2-5; TRBD2 matches at 8 bases. Trimming cost V 2 bases and J 2 bases; bases outside gene matches: 10. The CDR3 is 17 amino acids. Germline V lookup: CDR1 MNHNY, CDR2 SVGAGI (reference sequence).

The sample holds a few counts of this clonotype. The V gene is TRBV7-8, the J gene TRBJ1-2, with 8 bases that match TRBD1. With 6 bases clipped from V and 8 bases from J, the junction kept 8 bases outside the gene matches. The germline CDR1 and CDR2 sequences are SGHVS and FQNEAQ. The CDR3 is 13 residues long. CDR3 in DNA: TGTGCCAGCAGGAACCGGGACAGGAGGGGCTACACCTTC. This translates into CASRNRDRRGYTF.

CDR3 protein: CASSLEGENTQYF. In DNA, the CDR3 is TGCGCCAGCAGCTTGGAAGGGGAGAATACGCAGTATTTT. J is TRBJ2-3 and V is TRBV5-1, with D perhaps matching TRBD1 or TRBD2 (5 bases each). Per the germline V gene, CDR1 is SGHRS and CDR2 is YFSETQ. The CDR3 has 13 amino acids. The V end was cut by 0 bases, the J end by 7 bases, with 9 bases between.

Concerning this clonotype itself: One end of the junction does not line up with germline, which may come from a read error. The genes are TRBV4-1 and TRBJ1-2, with D possibly TRBD1 on 5 matching bases. This CDR3 region has 15 residues. Germline CDR1 MGHRA, CDR2 YSYEKL. In DNA, the CDR3 is TGTGCCAGCAGCCAAGAGGTCGGCAGGGACTATGGCTACACCTTC. This encodes CASSQEVGRDYGYTF.

The chain recombines TRBV20-1 with TRBJ2-3; D perhaps matches TRBD2 (7 bases). Germline V CDR1 and CDR2: DFQATT, SNEGSKA (reference sequence). The CDR3 loop spans 15 amino acids. V lost 0 bases and J lost 2, with 12 bases in between. CDR3 sequence: CSARETGGVTDTQYF. The CDR3 DNA reads as TGCAGTGCTAGAGAGACGGGGGGCGTCACAGATACGCAGTATTTT.

The J gene is TRBJ1-1, the V gene TRBV20-1; 8 positions agree with TRBD1. CDR3 length: 15 residues. The V gene's germline CDR1 is DFQATT and CDR2 SNEGSKA (reference sequence). After removal of 6 bases from V and 1 base from J, the junction contained 10 bases not matched to a gene. The CDR3 nucleotides are TGCAGTGCCCCGGACAGGGAGGAAAAGAACACTGAAGCTTTCTTT. Translated: CSAPDREEKNTEAFF.

Comments on this clonotype: This sequence may be a read error, since a much larger clone differs from it by one base. The chain is built from TRBV7-8 and TRBJ1-4; tentatively, D is TRBD1 (6 bases). There are 17 residues in the CDR3. V lost 0 bases and J 7 bases, leaving 18 bases between the germline ends. The germline CDR1 and CDR2 sequences are SGHVS and FQNEAQ. As DNA, the CDR3 is TGTGCCAGCAGCTTAGCGCCTCGGGCAGGGGAAACTGAAAAACTGTTTTTT. Translating gives CASSLAPRAGETEKLFF.

This chain connects TRBV12-3 or TRBV12-4 to TRBJ2-2; D gene ambiguous. There are 14 residues in the CDR3. The V gene lost 7 bases and the J gene lost 6 bases, with 15 bases spanning the gap. The CDR3 nucleotides read TGTGCCAGCAACAAAAACCCTCGCCCCGGGGAGCTGTTTTTT. As protein: CASNKNPRPGELFF.

This chain links TRBV15 with TRBJ2-3; D unresolved. The ends were cut back, 0 bases at V and 10 bases at J, with 8 bases in the middle. Per the germline V gene, CDR1 is LNHNV and CDR2 is YYDKDF (reference sequence). There are 12 residues in the CDR3. The chain's CDR3 is CATSRERGAQYF. The CDR3 region has the DNA TGTGCCACCAGCAGAGAGAGAGGAGCGCAGTATTTT.

Only one count was recorded for this clonotype. The chain employs TRBV12-3 or TRBV12-4 and TRBJ2-1; TRBD2 might be the D (5 bases). The CDR3 extends over 17 amino acids. V was cut by 6 bases and J by 5 bases, with 23 bases left in between. The DNA for the CDR3 is TGTGCCAGCAGCCTAGGCCGGGCCCGGAGCGGAAACAATGAGCAGTTCTTC. This gives the protein CASSLGRARSGNNEQFF.

The chain links TRBV7-8 to TRBJ2-1, with a weak D call TRBD2 (5 bases). Germline loops: CDR1 SGHVS, CDR2 FQNEAQ. The V end lost 5 bases, the J end lost 2 bases, and 13 bases lay between the germline ends. This CDR3 contains 15 residues. The CDR3 loop is CASSPTREPYNEQFF. The CDR3 bases are TGTGCCAGCAGCCCCACTAGAGAGCCCTACAATGAGCAGTTCTTC.

The sample holds many counts of this clonotype. The chain uses TRBV7-6 and TRBJ2-3; tentatively, D is TRBD1 (5 bases). This CDR3 region has 15 residues. With 2 bases removed from V and 2 bases from J, the gap between germline ends came to 11 bases. Germline CDR1 reads SGHVS; CDR2 reads FNYEAQ. CDR3 in DNA: TGTGCCAGCAGCTTACAGGTGGGGCACACAGATACGCAGTATTTT. Residues: CASSLQVGHTDTQYF.

V and J are TRBV7-9 and TRBJ2-1; TRBD1 is a possible D gene (5 bases). This CDR3 has 14 amino acids. V was pared by 2 bases and J by 5 bases, with 10 bases between. Looked up from germline, CDR1 is SEHNR and CDR2 is FQNEAQ (reference sequence). The CDR3 here is CASSLSWGHNEQFF. The CDR3 coding sequence is TGTGCCAGCAGCTTAAGTTGGGGCCACAATGAGCAGTTCTTC.

This chain links TRBV2 with TRBJ2-1; 9 bases agree with TRBD2. Losses at the gene ends were 4 bases for V and 10 bases for J; bases not matched to a gene: 8. From germline, CDR1 is SNHLY and CDR2 FYNNEI. This CDR3 spans 14 amino acids. CDR3 DNA sequence: TGTGCCAGCAGTGTTGAGCGGGGGGCCTTGGAGCAGTTCTTC. Amino acid sequence: CASSVERGALEQFF.

This clonotype has just a few counts. The chain links TRBV15 to TRBJ1-1, with D uncertain. Per germline, CDR1 LNHNV and CDR2 YYDKDF (reference sequence). This CDR3 is 14 amino acids long. Trimming took 0 bases from V and 0 from J, leaving 5 bases between them. The CDR3 region has the DNA TGTGCCACCAGCAGAGAGTTGTTGAACACTGAAGCTTTCTTT. Protein product: CATSRELLNTEAFF. The full variable domain, completed using reference TRBV15 and TRBJ1-1, is DAMVIQNPRYQVTQFGKPVTLSCSQTLNHNVMYWYQQKSSQAPKLLFHYYDKDFNNEADTPDNFQSRRPNTSFCFLDIRSPGLGDTAMYLCATSRELLNTEAFFGQGTRLTVV.

This clonotype was recorded a few times. The chain links TRBV7-9 to TRBJ2-5, with 10 bases aligning to TRBD2. The CDR3 extends over 16 amino acids. J was trimmed by 5 bases and V by 6 bases; bases with no gene match: 12. Germline CDR1 reads SEHNR; CDR2 reads FQNEAQ (reference sequence). The CDR3 reads CASRPFRLAGVETQYF. DNA of the CDR3: TGTGCCAGCAGACCCTTTCGCCTAGCGGGAGTGGAGACCCAGTACTTC.